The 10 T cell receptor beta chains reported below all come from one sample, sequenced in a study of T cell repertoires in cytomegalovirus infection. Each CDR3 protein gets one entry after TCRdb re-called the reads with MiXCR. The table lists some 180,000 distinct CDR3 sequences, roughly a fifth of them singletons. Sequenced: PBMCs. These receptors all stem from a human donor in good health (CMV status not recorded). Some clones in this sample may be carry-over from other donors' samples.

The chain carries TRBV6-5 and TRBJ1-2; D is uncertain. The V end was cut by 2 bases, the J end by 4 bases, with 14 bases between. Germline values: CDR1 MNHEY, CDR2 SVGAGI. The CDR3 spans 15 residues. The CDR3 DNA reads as TGTGCCAGCAGTTACCGACCCCCGGATGGCTATGGCTACACCTTC. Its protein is CASSYRPPDGYGYTF.

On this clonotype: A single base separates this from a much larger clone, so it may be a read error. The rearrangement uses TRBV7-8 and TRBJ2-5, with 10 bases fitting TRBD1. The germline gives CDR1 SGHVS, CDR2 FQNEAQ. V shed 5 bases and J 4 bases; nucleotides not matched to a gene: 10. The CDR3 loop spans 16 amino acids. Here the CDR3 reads CASSPGTGDPGETQYF. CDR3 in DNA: TGTGCCAGCAGCCCAGGGACAGGGGATCCCGGAGAGACCCAGTACTTC.

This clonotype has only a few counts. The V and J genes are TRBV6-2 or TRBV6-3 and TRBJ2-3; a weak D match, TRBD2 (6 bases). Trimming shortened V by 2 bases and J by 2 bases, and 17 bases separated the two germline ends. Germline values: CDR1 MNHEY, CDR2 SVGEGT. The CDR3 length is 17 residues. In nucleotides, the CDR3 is TGTGCCAGCAGTTACAAAGGACTACCTAAATTCACAGATACGCAGTATTTT. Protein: CASSYKGLPKFTDTQYF.

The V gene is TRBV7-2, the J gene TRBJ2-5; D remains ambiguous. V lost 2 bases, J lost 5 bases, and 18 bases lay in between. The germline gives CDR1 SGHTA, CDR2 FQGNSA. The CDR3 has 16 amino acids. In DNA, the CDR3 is TGTGCCAGCAGCTTAAGGCCCGGTGGGATTTCTGAGACCCAGTACTTC. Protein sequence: CASSLRPGGISETQYF.

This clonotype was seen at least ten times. CDR3 coding DNA: TGTGCCAGCGCTAGCGGGTCCACAGATACGCAGTATTTT. It yields the protein CASASGSTDTQYF. V is TRBV7-2 and J is TRBJ2-3; 8 bases match TRBD2. Unmatched junction bases numbered 3, after V lost 8 bases and J lost 2 bases. The germline V gene has CDR1 SGHTA and CDR2 FQGNSA. The CDR3 consists of 13 residues. Looking up the rest from reference TRBV7-2 and TRBJ2-3 gives the full variable domain: GAGVSQSPSNKVTEKGKDVELRCDPISGHTALYWYRQSLGQGLEFLIYFQGNSAPDKSGLPSDRFSAERTGGSVSTLTIQRTQQEDSAVYLCASASGSTDTQYFGPGTRLTVL.

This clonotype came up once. CDR3 coding DNA: TGTGCCAGCAGTTCCCCTTCGGTGGGAGGGTACACAGATACGCAGTATTTT. This encodes CASSSPSVGGYTDTQYF. This chain links TRBV28 with TRBJ2-3, with 7 nucleotides matching TRBD2. Germline CDR1 is MDHEN and CDR2 is SYDVKM. Losses at the gene ends were 4 bases for V and 2 bases for J; bases not matched to a gene: 12. CDR3 size: 17 residues.

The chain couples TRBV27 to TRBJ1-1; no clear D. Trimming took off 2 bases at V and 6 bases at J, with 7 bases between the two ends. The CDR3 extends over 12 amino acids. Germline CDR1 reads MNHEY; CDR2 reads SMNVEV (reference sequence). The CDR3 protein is CASSLKGSEAFF. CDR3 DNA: TGTGCCAGCAGTTTAAAGGGCTCTGAAGCTTTCTTT.

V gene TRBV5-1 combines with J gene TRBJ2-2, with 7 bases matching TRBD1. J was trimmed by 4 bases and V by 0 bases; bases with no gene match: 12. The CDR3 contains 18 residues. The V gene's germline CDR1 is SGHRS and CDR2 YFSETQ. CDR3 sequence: CASSLDAGGRLGTGELFF. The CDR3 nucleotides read TGCGCCAGCAGCTTGGATGCAGGGGGTCGCTTGGGCACCGGGGAGCTGTTTTTT.

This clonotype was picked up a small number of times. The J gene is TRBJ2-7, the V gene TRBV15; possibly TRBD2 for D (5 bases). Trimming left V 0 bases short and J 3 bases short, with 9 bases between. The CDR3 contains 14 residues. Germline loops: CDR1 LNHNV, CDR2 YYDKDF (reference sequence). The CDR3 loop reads CATSRDPAGYEQYF. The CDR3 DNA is TGTGCCACCAGCAGAGATCCGGCGGGCTACGAGCAGTACTTC. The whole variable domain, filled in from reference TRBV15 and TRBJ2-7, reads DAMVIQNPRYQVTQFGKPVTLSCSQTLNHNVMYWYQQKSSQAPKLLFHYYDKDFNNEADTPDNFQSRRPNTSFCFLDIRSPGLGDTAMYLCATSRDPAGYEQYFGPGTRLTVT.

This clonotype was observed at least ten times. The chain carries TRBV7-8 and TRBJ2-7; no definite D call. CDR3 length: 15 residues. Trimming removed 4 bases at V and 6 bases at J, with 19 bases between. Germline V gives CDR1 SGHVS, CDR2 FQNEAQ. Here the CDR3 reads CASSSREAPASEQYF. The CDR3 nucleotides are TGTGCCAGCAGCTCCCGTGAGGCCCCGGCCAGCGAGCAGTACTTC.